The 18 T cell receptor beta chains reported below all come from one sample, sequenced in a study of T cell repertoires in cytomegalovirus infection. TCRdb passed the reads through MiXCR, listing each CDR3 protein once. The table includes approximately 1,000,000 distinct CDR3 sequences, 30% to 40% detected once. Antigens of these TCRs are unknown. The source was cultured CD8+ T cells from PBMCs, collected from culture after CMV antigen stimulation. These receptors originate from a human donor in good health (CMV status not recorded). Some clones in this sample may be carry-over from other donors' samples.

This clonotype was recorded at least ten times. The rearrangement links TRBV6-1 to TRBJ1-5; D gene uncertain. This CDR3 is 16 amino acids long. Trimming cost V 5 bases and J 1 base, with 15 bases left between them. Germline CDR1 MNHNS, CDR2 SASEGT. The CDR3 sequence is CASSYVRQASNQPQHF. The DNA of the CDR3 is TGTGCCAGCAGTTATGTTCGGCAAGCCAGCAATCAGCCCCAGCATTTT.

This clonotype was counted a few times. This chain links TRBV12-5 with TRBJ2-2, with D perhaps matching TRBD1 or TRBD2 (6 bases each). Germline V gene sequence: CDR1 LGHNT, CDR2 FRNRAP. V lost 7 bases, J lost 4 bases, and 19 bases lay in between. The CDR3 contains 16 residues. The CDR3 bases are TGTGCTAGTGCCGTGGATGGGGGGCCCAGCACCGGGGAGCTGTTTTTT. It yields the protein CASAVDGGPSTGELFF.

This clonotype came up a few times. The chain combines TRBV7-6 with TRBJ2-6; D uncertain. The length of the CDR3 is 16 residues. CDR1 and CDR2 (germline): SGHVS, FNYEAQ. Between the trimmed V and J ends, which lost 4 bases and 2 bases, there was a span of 12 bases. The CDR3 region has the DNA TGTGCCAGCAGCTCCGGAAGGGATCCTGGGGCCAACGTCCTGACTTTC. Protein product: CASSSGRDPGANVLTF.

This rearrangement joins TRBV12-3 or TRBV12-4 to TRBJ2-3; either TRBD1 or TRBD2 may supply D (5 bases each). The CDR3 is 14 amino acids. Trimming removed 7 bases at V and 1 base at J, with 12 bases between. CDR3 nucleotides: TGTGCCAGCACCGAGTTGGGACGCACAGATACGCAGTATTTT. Protein: CASTELGRTDTQYF.

The chain combines TRBV20-1 with TRBJ1-5; the D gene is possibly TRBD1 (5 bases). Trimming removed 3 bases at V and 2 bases at J, with 17 bases between. Per the germline V gene, CDR1 is DFQATT and CDR2 is SNEGSKA (reference sequence). The CDR3 loop spans 16 amino acids. The CDR3 nucleotides read TGCAGTGCTAGTAGAGGGGTAGCGGGCGGCAATCAGCCCCAGCATTTT. Its protein product is CSASRGVAGGNQPQHF.

For this clonotype: Compared with germline, one end of the junction differs, possibly owing to a read error. V gene TRBV7-9 combines with J gene TRBJ2-1; D is possibly TRBD2 (7 bases). The CDR3 has 14 residues. Germline CDR1 reads SEHNR; CDR2 reads FQNEAQ (reference sequence). The CDR3 loop reads CASSRVGGLVLMLF. CDR3 DNA: TGTGCCAGCAGCCGGGTGGGGGGGCTAGTCTTGATGCTCTTC. Using reference TRBV7-9 and TRBJ2-1 for the parts outside the CDR3, the full variable domain is DTGVSQNPRHKITKRGQNVTFRCDPISEHNRLYWYRQTLGQGPEFLTYFQNEAQLEKSRLLSDRFSAERPKGSFSTLEIQRTEQGDSAMYLCASSRVGGLVLMLFGPGTRLTVL.

The chain has TRBV6-6 and TRBJ1-2, with 9 nucleotides matching TRBD1. The V segment lost 3 bases and the J segment 6 bases; nucleotides outside the gene matches: 5. Looked up from germline, CDR1 is MNHNY and CDR2 is SVGAGI (reference sequence). This CDR3 spans 14 amino acids. The CDR3 spells CASSYLDRGDGYTF. The CDR3 DNA sequence: TGTGCCAGCAGTTATCTAGACAGGGGGGATGGCTACACCTTC.

At least ten counts were recorded for this clonotype. The chain combines TRBV12-3 or TRBV12-4 with TRBJ1-6, with no clear D. V lost 6 bases and J lost 8, with 14 bases in between. The CDR3 is made up of 14 amino acids. CDR3 region: CASSLGLGDSPLHF. The DNA of the CDR3 is TGTGCCAGCAGCCTTGGACTGGGTGATTCACCCCTCCACTTT.

This clonotype occurred many times. The chain joins TRBV7-6 to TRBJ1-5; no clear D gene. CDR3 length: 16 residues. From germline, CDR1 is SGHVS and CDR2 FNYEAQ. V lost 0 bases to trimming and J lost 2 bases, with 11 bases between them. In DNA form, the CDR3 reads TGTGCCAGCAGCTTAGCTGGTAGGGTGGGCAATCAGCCCCAGCATTTT. Encoded protein: CASSLAGRVGNQPQHF. Full variable domain (outside the CDR3, taken from reference TRBV7-6 and TRBJ1-5): GAGVSQSPRYKVTKRGQDVALRCDPISGHVSLYWYRQALGQGPEFLTYFNYEAQQDKSGLPNDRFSAERPEGSISTLTIQRTEQRDSAMYRCASSLAGRVGNQPQHFGDGTRLSIL.

A remark on this clonotype: Since no conserved phenylalanine or tryptophan closes the CDR3, a read error is the likely cause. V and J are TRBV20-1 and TRBJ2-5; 10 nucleotides agree with TRBD2. The J segment lost 0 bases and the V segment lost 2 bases, leaving 6 bases of the junction unmatched. Germline CDR1 reads DFQATT; CDR2 reads SNEGSKA (reference sequence). This CDR3 contains 16 residues. The CDR3 DNA follows: TGCAGTGCTAGATGGCTAGCGGGAGAGTACCAAGAGACCCAGTACTCC. This gives the protein CSARWLAGEYQETQYS.

At least ten counts were recorded for this clonotype. This rearrangement joins TRBV7-6 to TRBJ2-1; D is undetermined. Germline V gene lookup returns CDR1 SGHVS and CDR2 FNYEAQ. CDR3 length equals 17 residues. Trimming left V 2 bases short and J 1 base short, with 15 bases between. The CDR3 region has the DNA TGTGCCAGCAGCTTAAACTCCAGGACGCAGTCCTACAATGAGCAGTTCTTC. This encodes CASSLNSRTQSYNEQFF.

The V and J genes are TRBV24-1 and TRBJ2-1; 8 bases line up with TRBD2. Germline loops: CDR1 KGHDR, CDR2 SFDVKD. The CDR3 consists of 17 residues. J was trimmed by 4 bases and V by 5 bases; bases with no gene match: 12. The CDR3 nucleotides are TGTGCCACCAGTGGCAGCGGGGGAACGCGAGGGTACAATGAGCAGTTCTTC. Its translation: CATSGSGGTRGYNEQFF.

CDR3 sequence (DNA): TGTGCTAGTGCCAAACGAGGGGAGGATGGGGGCTACACCTTC. Translated, it gives CASAKRGEDGGYTF. The chain recombines TRBV12-5 with TRBJ1-2, with D possibly being TRBD1 (5 bases). Trimming removed 7 bases at V and 8 bases at J, with 20 bases between. Germline assignment: CDR1 LGHNT and CDR2 FRNRAP. CDR3 length: 14 residues.

V gene TRBV19 combines with J gene TRBJ1-1; TRBD1 is a possible D gene (5 bases). The germline V and J ends were trimmed by 8 bases and 4 bases, with 20 bases remaining between them. This CDR3 is built from 15 residues. From germline, CDR1 is LNHDA and CDR2 SQIVND (reference sequence). The CDR3 sequence is CASHISLSGATEAFF. CDR3 coding DNA: TGTGCCAGTCATATTTCCCTCTCCGGGGCCACTGAAGCTTTCTTT.

About this clonotype: A clone one base away is much larger, so this may be a read error. The rearrangement joins TRBV5-4 to TRBJ2-5; possible D gene TRBD1, 5 bases. This CDR3 comprises 15 residues. In germline, CDR1 is SGHNT, CDR2 YYREEE (reference sequence). The ends were cut back, 4 bases at V and 0 bases at J, with 13 bases in the middle. The CDR3 sequence is CASSADSRYQETQYF. The CDR3 DNA reads TGTGCCAGCAGCGCAGACAGTAGGTACCAAGAGACCCAGTACTTC.

This clonotype was counted at least ten times. The genes are TRBV12-3 or TRBV12-4 and TRBJ2-5; TRBD1 aligns across 7 bases. This CDR3 is built from 14 residues. Unmatched junction bases numbered 3, after V lost 0 bases and J lost 5 bases. Here the CDR3 reads CASSLATGWETQYF. In DNA, the CDR3 is TGTGCCAGCAGTTTAGCGACAGGGTGGGAGACCCAGTACTTC.

This clonotype was seen a single time. The gene calls are TRBV15 and TRBJ1-4; 7 bases line up with TRBD1. Germline lookup yields CDR1 LNHNV and CDR2 YYDKDF (reference sequence). CDR3 length equals 14 residues. Losses at the gene ends were 3 bases for V and 2 bases for J; bases not matched to a gene: 0. The CDR3 loop reads CATSRDRTNEKLFF. CDR3 coding DNA: TGTGCCACCAGCAGGGACAGGACTAATGAAAAACTGTTTTTT.

In its sample, this clonotype was seen many times. The chain employs TRBV27 and TRBJ2-1, with D perhaps TRBD1 or TRBD2 (6 bases each). V gave up 6 bases and J gave up 10 bases, with 10 bases separating them. CDR3 length: 11 amino acids. Germline lookup yields CDR1 MNHEY and CDR2 SMNVEV (reference sequence). The CDR3 here is CASRYGGEQFF. CDR3 coding DNA: TGTGCCAGCAGATACGGGGGCGAGCAGTTCTTC.